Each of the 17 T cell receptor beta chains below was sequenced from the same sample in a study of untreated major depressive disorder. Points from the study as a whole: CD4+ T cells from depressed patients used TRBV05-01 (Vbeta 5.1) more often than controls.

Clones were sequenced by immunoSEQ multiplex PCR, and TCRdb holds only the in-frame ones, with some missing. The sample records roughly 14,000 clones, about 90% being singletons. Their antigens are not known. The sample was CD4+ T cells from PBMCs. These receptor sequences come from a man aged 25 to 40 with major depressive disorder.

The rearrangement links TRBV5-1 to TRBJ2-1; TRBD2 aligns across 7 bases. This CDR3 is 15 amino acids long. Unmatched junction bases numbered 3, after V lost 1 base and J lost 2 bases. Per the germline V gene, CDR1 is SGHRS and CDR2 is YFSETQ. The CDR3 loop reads CASSLRGETYNEQFF. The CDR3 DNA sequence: TGCGCCAGCAGCTTGCGGGGGGAAACCTACAATGAGCAGTTCTTC.

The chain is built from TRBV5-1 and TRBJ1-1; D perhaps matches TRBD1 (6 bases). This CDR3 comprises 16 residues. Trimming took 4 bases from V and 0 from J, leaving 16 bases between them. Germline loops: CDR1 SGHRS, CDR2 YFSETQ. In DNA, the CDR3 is TGCGCCAGCAGCGTTACTCAGGGGACTTTGAACACTGAAGCTTTCTTT. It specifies CASSVTQGTLNTEAFF.

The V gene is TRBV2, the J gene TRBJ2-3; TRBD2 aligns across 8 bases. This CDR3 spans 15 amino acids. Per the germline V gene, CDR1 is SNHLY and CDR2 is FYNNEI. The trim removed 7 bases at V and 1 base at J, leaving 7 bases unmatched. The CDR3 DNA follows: TGTGCCAGCAAGCTCTTGCGGGGGGGCACAGATACGCAGTATTTT. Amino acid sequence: CASKLLRGGTDTQYF.

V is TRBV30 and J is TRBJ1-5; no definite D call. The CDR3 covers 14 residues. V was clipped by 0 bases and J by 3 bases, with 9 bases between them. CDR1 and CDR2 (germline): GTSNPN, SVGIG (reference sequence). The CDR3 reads CAWSVSQNNQPQHF. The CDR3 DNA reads TGTGCCTGGAGTGTCTCTCAAAACAATCAGCCCCAGCATTTT.

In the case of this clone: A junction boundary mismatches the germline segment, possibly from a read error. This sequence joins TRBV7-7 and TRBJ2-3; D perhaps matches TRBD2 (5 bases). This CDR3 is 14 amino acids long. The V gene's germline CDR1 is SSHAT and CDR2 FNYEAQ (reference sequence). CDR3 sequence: CASSAGLSTDTQYF. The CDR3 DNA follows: TGTGCTAGCAGCGCCGGACTTAGCACAGATACGCAGTATTTT.

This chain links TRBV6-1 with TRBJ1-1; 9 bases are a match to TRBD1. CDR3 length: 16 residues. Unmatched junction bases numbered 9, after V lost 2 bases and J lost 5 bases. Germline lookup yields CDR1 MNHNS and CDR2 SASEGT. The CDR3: CASSETTGQGRTEAFF. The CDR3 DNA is TGTGCCAGCAGTGAAACGACTGGACAGGGGAGGACTGAAGCTTTCTTT.

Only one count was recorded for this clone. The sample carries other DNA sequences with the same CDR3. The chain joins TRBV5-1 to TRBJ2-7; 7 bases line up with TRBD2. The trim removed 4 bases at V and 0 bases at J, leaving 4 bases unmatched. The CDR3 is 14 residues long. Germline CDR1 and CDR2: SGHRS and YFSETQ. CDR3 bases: TGCGCCAGCAGCCTGAGCGGGGACTCCTACGAGCAGTACTTC. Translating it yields CASSLSGDSYEQYF.

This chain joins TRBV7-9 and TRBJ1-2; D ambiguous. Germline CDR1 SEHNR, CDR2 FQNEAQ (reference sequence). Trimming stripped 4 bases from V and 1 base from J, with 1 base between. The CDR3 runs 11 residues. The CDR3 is CASSYNYGYTF. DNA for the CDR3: TGTGCCAGCAGCTATAACTATGGCTACACCTTC.

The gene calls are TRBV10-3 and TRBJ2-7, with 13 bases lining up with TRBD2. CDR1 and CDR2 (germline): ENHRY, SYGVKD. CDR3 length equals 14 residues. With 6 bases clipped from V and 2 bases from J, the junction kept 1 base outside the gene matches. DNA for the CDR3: TGTGCCATCAGGGGGACTAGCGGGGCCTACGAGCAGTACTTC. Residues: CAIRGTSGAYEQYF.

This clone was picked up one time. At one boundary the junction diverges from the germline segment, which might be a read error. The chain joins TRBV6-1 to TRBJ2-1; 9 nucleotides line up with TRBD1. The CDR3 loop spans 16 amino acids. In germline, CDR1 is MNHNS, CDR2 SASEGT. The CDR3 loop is CASSKAPGQGSSEQFF. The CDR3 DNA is TGTGCCAGCAGTAAAGCCCCGGGACAGGGTTCCAGTGAGCAGTTCTTC.

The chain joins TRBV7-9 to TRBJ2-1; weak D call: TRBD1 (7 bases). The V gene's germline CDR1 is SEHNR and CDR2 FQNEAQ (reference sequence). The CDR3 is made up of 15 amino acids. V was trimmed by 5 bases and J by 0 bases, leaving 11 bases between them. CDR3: CASSPQGGSYNEQFF. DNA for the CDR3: TGTGCCAGCAGCCCGCAGGGGGGCTCCTACAATGAGCAGTTCTTC.

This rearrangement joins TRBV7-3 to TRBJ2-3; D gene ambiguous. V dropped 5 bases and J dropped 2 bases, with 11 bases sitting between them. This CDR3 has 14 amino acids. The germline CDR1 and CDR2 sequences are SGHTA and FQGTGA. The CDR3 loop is CASSPRATTDTQYF. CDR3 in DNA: TGTGCCAGCAGCCCGCGTGCGACCACAGATACGCAGTATTTT.

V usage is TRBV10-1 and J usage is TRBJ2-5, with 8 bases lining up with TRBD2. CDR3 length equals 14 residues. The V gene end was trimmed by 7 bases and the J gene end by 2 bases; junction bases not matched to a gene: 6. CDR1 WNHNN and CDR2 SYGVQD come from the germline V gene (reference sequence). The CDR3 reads CASIGASGQETQYF. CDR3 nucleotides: TGCGCCAGCATCGGAGCTAGCGGGCAAGAGACCCAGTACTTC.

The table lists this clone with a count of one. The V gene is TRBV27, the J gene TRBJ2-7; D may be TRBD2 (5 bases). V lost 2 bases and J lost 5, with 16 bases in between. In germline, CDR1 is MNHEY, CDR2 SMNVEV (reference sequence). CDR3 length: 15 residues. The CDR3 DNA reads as TGTGCCAGCAGTTTAGTGGGAGCGTCCCTACACGAGCAGTACTTC. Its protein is CASSLVGASLHEQYF.

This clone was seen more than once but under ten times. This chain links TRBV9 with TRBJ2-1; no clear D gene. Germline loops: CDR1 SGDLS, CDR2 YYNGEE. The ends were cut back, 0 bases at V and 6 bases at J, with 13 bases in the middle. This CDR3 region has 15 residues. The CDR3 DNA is TGTGCCAGCAGCGTAGGGGGTTCTGCGACCAATGAGCAGTTCTTC. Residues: CASSVGGSATNEQFF.

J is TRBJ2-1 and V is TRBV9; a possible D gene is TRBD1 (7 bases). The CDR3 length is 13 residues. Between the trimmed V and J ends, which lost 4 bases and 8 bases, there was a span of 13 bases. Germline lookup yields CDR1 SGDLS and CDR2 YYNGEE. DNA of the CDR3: TGTGCCAGCAGCCAACAGGGGAGGTATGAGCAGTTCTTC. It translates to CASSQQGRYEQFF. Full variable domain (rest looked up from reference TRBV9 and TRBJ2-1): DSGVTQTPKHLITATGQRVTLRCSPRSGDLSVYWYQQSLDQGLQFLIQYYNGEERAKGNILERFSAQQFPDLHSELNLSSLELGDSALYFCASSQQGRYEQFFGPGTRLTVL.

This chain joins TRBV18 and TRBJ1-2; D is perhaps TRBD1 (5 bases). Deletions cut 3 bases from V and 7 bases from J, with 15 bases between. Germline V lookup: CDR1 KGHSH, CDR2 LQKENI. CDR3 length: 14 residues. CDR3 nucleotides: TGTGCCAGCTCACCCTACCAAGGAGGGGTTGGCTACACCTTC. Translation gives CASSPYQGGVGYTF.